This is a list of T cell receptor beta chains from one sample in a study of vaccination and CD4 T cells after COVID-19. These TCRs' antigens remain unknown. From the PCR reads, TCRdb called clonotypes with MiXCR, one entry per CDR3 protein. The sample records 15,000 or so distinct CDR3 sequences, about 41% being singletons. Sequencing was done on a sample of CD4+ T cells from blood, cultured in vitro. These receptors originate from a human donor who had recovered from COVID-19. Each CDR3 is given with its conserved first and last residue. D genes are given only for firm matches. The size field is filled for only some rows; it gives once, few, many or a size class.

V	size	D	J	CDR3	DNA
TRBV20-1	few	NA	TRBJ1-5	CSAPMHWAGEISNQPQHF	TGCAGTGCCCCCATGCACTGGGCAGGGGAAATTAGCAATCAGCCCCAGCATTTT
TRBV6-1	few	TRBD1	TRBJ1-2	CASSEIRGQGYYGYTF	TGTGCCAGCAGTGAAATAAGGGGGCAGGGATACTATGGCTACACCTTC
TRBV27	few	TRBD1	TRBJ1-2	CASRPGAGTGVYGYTF	TGTGCCAGCAGGCCGGGAGCCGGGACAGGAGTCTATGGCTACACCTTC
TRBV11-2	NA	TRBD1	TRBJ1-2	CASSTGQGNYDYTF	TGTGCCAGCAGCACGGGACAGGGAAACTATGACTACACCTTC
TRBV5-6	NA	NA	TRBJ2-2	CASSQGPTGELFF	TGTGCCAGCAGCCAGGGACCCACCGGGGAGCTGTTTTTT
TRBV6-1	NA	NA	TRBJ2-3	CASRPGRITDTQYF	TGTGCCAGCAGGCCGGGACGGATCACAGATACGCAGTATTTT
TRBV7-2	NA	TRBD2	TRBJ2-1	CASSPGLATAYNEQFF	TGTGCCAGCAGCCCGGGACTAGCGACTGCGTACAATGAGCAGTTCTTC
TRBV9	NA	NA	TRBJ1-2	CASSVGHSLGDGYTF	TGTGCCAGCAGCGTAGGACATTCTTTAGGCGATGGCTACACCTTC
TRBV20-1	NA	TRBD1	TRBJ1-1	CSARDRGMVTEAFF	TGCAGTGCTAGAGACAGGGGGATGGTCACTGAAGCTTTCTTT
TRBV18	NA	NA	TRBJ2-3	CASSIGQMGGGTDTQYF	TGTGCCAGCTCAATTGGGCAAATGGGCGGAGGCACAGATACGCAGTATTTT
TRBV2	medium-sized	TRBD1	TRBJ1-5	CASSYSGTGVQPQHF	TGTGCCAGCAGTTATAGCGGGACAGGGGTTCAGCCCCAGCATTTT
TRBV6-1	few	TRBD2	TRBJ2-5	CASSVKRGGRETQYF	TGTGCCAGCAGTGTCAAGCGGGGGGGCAGGGAGACCCAGTACTTC
TRBV20-1	NA	NA	TRBJ1-1	CSANQGGTEAFF	TGCAGTGCCAACCAGGGTGGCACTGAAGCTTTCTTT
TRBV11-2	NA	NA	TRBJ1-2	CASSSLETRTF	TGTGCCAGCAGCTCGCTAGAGACACGCACCTTC
TRBV6-1	few	TRBD1	TRBJ1-2	CASRPLDRSYGYTF	TGTGCCAGCAGGCCGTTGGACAGGTCCTATGGCTACACCTTC
TRBV7-2	few	NA	TRBJ2-3	CASSLSRPQGTQYF	TGTGCCAGCAGCTTATCCAGGCCTCAGGGTACGCAGTATTTT
TRBV20-1	NA	NA	TRBJ2-6	CSARDTSKFSGANVLTF	TGCAGTGCTAGAGATACTTCGAAGTTCTCTGGGGCCAACGTCCTGACTTTC
TRBV20-1	NA	NA	TRBJ1-6	CSASNTRSYNSPLHF	TGCAGTGCCAGTAACACACGCTCCTATAATTCACCCCTCCACTTT
TRBV6-1	few	TRBD1	TRBJ2-6	CASSAQGQLSGANVLTF	TGTGCCAGCAGTGCCCAGGGACAGCTCTCTGGGGCCAACGTCCTGACTTTC
TRBV4-1	NA	TRBD1	TRBJ2-7	CASSQFFGQGFPYEQYF	TGCGCCAGCAGCCAATTTTTTGGACAGGGCTTCCCCTACGAGCAGTACTTC
TRBV19	NA	NA	TRBJ1-1	CASRRVLYTEAFF	TGTGCCAGTAGGAGGGTATTGTACACTGAAGCTTTCTTT
TRBV5-1	NA	TRBD1	TRBJ1-2	CASSFYPGQGASGYTF	TGCGCCAGCAGCTTCTATCCGGGACAGGGGGCATCTGGCTACACCTTC
TRBV9	NA	NA	TRBJ2-3	CASSVGIGSSDTQYF	TGTGCCAGCAGCGTAGGGATAGGGTCCTCAGATACGCAGTATTTT